The clone carrying this T cell receptor (beta chain) was counted between two and nine times. These data come from a study of control samples from healthy donors and cancer patients. The assay was immunoSEQ multiplex PCR, and TCRdb's table has in-frame clones only and misses some. The data hold some 48,000 clones, with nearly 95% observed a single time. Germline V gives CDR1 SNHLY, CDR2 FYNNEI. Trimming took 4 bases from V and 8 from J, leaving 11 bases between them. The CDR3 extends over 12 amino acids. This receptor was identified in a woman in her 50s with head and neck cancer. The sequenced sample consisted of PBMCs. The chain links TRBV2 to TRBJ1-2; perhaps TRBD1 as D (5 bases). CDR3 sequence reads: CASSGGWEGYTF. The CDR3 DNA sequence: TGTGCCAGCAGTGGGGGCTGGGAAGGCTACACCTTC.